The T cell receptor (beta chain) described here comes from a study of blood T cell repertoires in COVID-19. V dropped 0 bases and J dropped 5; count of bases not matched to a gene: 5. Germline loops: CDR1 SGHRS, CDR2 YFSETQ. This CDR3 has 15 amino acids. Data came from immunoSEQ multiplex PCR; TCRdb stores just in-frame clones and leaves some out. The repertoire consists of about 190,000 clones, with roughly 84% occurring once and the leading ten covering about 6.8%. The chain employs TRBV5-1 and TRBJ2-4, with 7 nucleotides matching TRBD2. The sequencing input was peripheral blood. The receptor was derived from a middle-aged woman who had recovered from COVID-19. CDR3 sequence (DNA): TGCGCCAGCAGCTTGGTCCCACGGGAGGAAAACATTCAGTACTTC. Translation gives CASSLVPREENIQYF.